This T cell receptor (beta chain) was found in a study of human T cells and chemical hapten exposure listed by TCRdb under 2021. Regarding the study in general: For sensitization, 2% DPC in acetone was applied to a roughly 2 cm by roughly 2 cm area of upper inner arm skin. Weekly therapeutic DPC doses were additionally applied to the scalp of patients throughout the approximately 23-week study period. Patch tests used Finn chambers with 0.01% DPC on the upper back, scored after 6 days by International Contact Dermatitis Research Group standards. The mostly female patient cohort included alopecia areata with under or over 50% scalp involvement, alopecia totalis and alopecia universalis. Libraries were pooled for sequencing, and variation in per-sample TCR yields was attributed mainly to small differences in library volumes within the pool. Peripheral blood TCR repertoire changes were tracked in vivo in alopecia patients during primary and secondary sensitization to the hapten diphenylcyclopropenone (DPC). Patient blood was sampled pre-sensitization (week 0) and at 2, 6 and about 24 weeks after DPC sensitization. Around 30 alopecia patients provided blood for TCR sequencing at one to four time points (pre-sensitization, 2, 6 and 24 weeks). On the study overall, not on this receptor specifically: A positive correlation was found between the number of PT1 expanded TCRs and patch test score, with significance reached at thresholds 8, 16 and 32 but not 4. Repeated subsampling changed both the strength of the expansion versus patch-test correlation and the threshold at which the correlation became significant. Significantly more large CDR3 similarity clusters were formed by expanded TCRs than by pre-sensitization or healthy control sets, consistent with antigen-driven responses. The number of TCRs above 1 in 1000 frequency did not change with DPC sensitization; there was no evidence of global repertoire structure alterations. All patients had alopecia, a presumed autoimmune disease, so their immune response might differ from that of healthy individuals.

From the germline V gene (reference sequence), CDR1 is LNHDA and CDR2 is SQIVND. Germline trimming amounts to 4 bases on V and 4 bases on J, with 9 as the count of junction bases outside the gene matches. Counted from cysteine to phenylalanine, this CDR3 has 16 amino acids. Of the read, only the CDR3 DNA is kept; its 48 bases are in frame from base 1. Many counts were recorded for this clonotype. There is no known antigen for this receptor. Per-base quality was not reported, and no clone a single base away is much larger than it. In light of the paper, this sample's time point label describes: patch test 3, about 24 weeks after DPC sensitization. In light of the paper, this sample's treatment or condition label describes: therapeutic diphenylcyclopropenone sensitization with weekly scalp DPC. At each patch-test visit, blood was drawn before the patch test was applied. Patients were considered eligible if aged 18 to 70, diagnosed with alopecia and deemed suitable for DPC therapy, and patients were excluded if pregnant. Total RNA was extracted from unfractionated whole blood that had been collected in Tempus Blood RNA tubes.

The library was generated by RACE. Reads for this sample came from a NextSeq 500. Library preparation attached unique molecular identifiers to individual cDNA molecules for quantitative, reproducible TCR counting. Both TCR alpha and TCR beta chains were sequenced from each blood RNA sample. Processing in the source paper ran as follows. A median of roughly 99,000 TCRs per sample was observed, with a range of about 23,224 to 690,600. The Decombinator software suite was used to annotate the V, J and CDR3 of the TCR reads. Every sample was subsampled to the same number of TCRs (28,000) for the PS versus PT1 abundance plots. Expanded TCRs were defined as absent before sensitization and observed at least eight times at the 2-week time point. TCRdb reran the public reads through fastp at Q25 and MiXCR, keeping productive beta chains. Here each entry gathers all rows of one CDR3 protein and keeps the most common genes and DNA. The V and J calls come from TCRdb's annotation, not from the publication. This sample lists about 82,000 distinct CDR3 sequences; roughly 13% were detected once. The ten largest make up 5.7% of the sample.

The rearranged chain carries TRBV19 and TRBJ2-1; 8 bases in the middle match TRBD2. The sequence was obtained from a woman aged 45 to 65 with alopecia areata. Some clones in this sample may be carry-over from other donors' samples. The sequencing here drew on whole blood, taken in connection with sensitization to the hapten diphenylcyclopropenone (DPC). The CDR3 protein sequence reads: CASSSQPGLEYNEQFF. The DNA sequence reads TGTGCCAGTAGTAGCCAACCGGGACTAGAATACAATGAGCAGTTCTTC.